Below are 4 T cell receptor beta chains sequenced from a single sample in a study of cytomegalovirus exposure and HLA in healthy donors. This PCR relied on a set of 60 Vbeta primers and 13 Jbeta primers. Sequencing used immunoSEQ multiplex PCR; TCRdb keeps in-frame clones, though not all of them. This table has 100,000 to 150,000 clones, about two thirds appearing once. Source material: PBMCs. These receptors came from a woman aged 55-69 years in good health and CMV-seropositive.

The sample holds a few counts of this clone. The J gene is TRBJ1-3, the V gene TRBV4-1, with a possible D match to TRBD1 (6 bases). The CDR3 is made up of 16 amino acids. Germline V gene data show CDR1 as MGHRA and CDR2 as YSYEKL. The germline V and J ends were trimmed by 0 bases and 2 bases, with 11 bases remaining between them. The CDR3 loop is CASSQDEAGAGNTIYF. The CDR3 DNA reads as TGCGCCAGCAGCCAAGATGAGGCAGGGGCTGGAAACACCATATATTTT.

The chain uses TRBV7-9 and TRBJ1-2; D is perhaps TRBD1 (5 bases). The CDR3 extends over 12 amino acids. Germline V gene data show CDR1 as SEHNR and CDR2 as FQNEAQ (reference sequence). V gave up 5 bases and J gave up 4 bases, with 8 bases separating them. The CDR3 spells CASSPGGYGYTF. The CDR3 nucleotides read TGTGCCAGCAGCCCGGGGGGCTATGGCTACACCTTC.

The CDR3 is CASSKPSGGRTDTQYF. The CDR3 nucleotides are TGCGCCAGCAGTAAACCGAGCGGGGGGCGCACAGATACGCAGTATTTT. This sequence joins TRBV10-1 and TRBJ2-3, with 9 bases identical to TRBD2. The J segment lost 1 base and the V segment lost 5 bases, leaving 7 bases of the junction unmatched. Germline-derived CDR1 and CDR2 are WNHNN and SYGVQD (reference sequence). This CDR3 is 16 amino acids long.

This chain links TRBV2 with TRBJ2-1; the D gene is possibly TRBD2 (7 bases). The V gene's germline CDR1 is SNHLY and CDR2 FYNNEI. The length of the CDR3 is 14 residues. Trimming removed 0 bases from V and 9 bases from J, with 12 bases in between. CDR3 DNA: TGTGCCAGCAGTGAAGCTCCGGGGGGCGGTGAGCAGTTCTTC. Encoded protein: CASSEAPGGGEQFF.